Listed below are T cell receptor beta chains from one sample, sequenced in a study of T-cell memory formation after mild COVID-19. TCRdb used MiXCR to reprocess the 5' RACE reads, holding one entry per CDR3 protein. The table lists 350,000 to 450,000 distinct CDR3 sequences, approximately 15% of them singletons, with 22% in the top ten. The sequenced sample was PBMCs or a T cell subset sorted from them (not recorded which). Receptors were obtained from a man in his late teens or twenties who had mild COVID-19 (a few samples of this study predate the infection). Cell type and time point are not known. Both conserved end residues are part of each CDR3. D genes are given only for firm matches. Clone size is shown for a subset of rows, as once, few, many or a class of expanded clone.

clone_size: many; d_call: -; j_call: TRBJ1-3; v_call: TRBV6-5; cdr3_nt: TGTGCCAGCAGGAAGACGGTGAGCTCTGGAAACACCATATATTTT; cdr3_aa: CASRKTVSSGNTIYF
clone_size: few; d_call: TRBD1; j_call: TRBJ2-3; v_call: TRBV7-6; cdr3_nt: TGTGCCAGCAGCTTAGGGACAGGGGGCCCGGATACGCAGTATTTT; cdr3_aa: CASSLGTGGPDTQYF
clone_size: -; d_call: -; j_call: TRBJ1-1; v_call: TRBV6-1; cdr3_nt: TGTGCCAGCAGCGCGCTTCGAGCTGAAGCTTTCTTT; cdr3_aa: CASSALRAEAFF
clone_size: -; d_call: -; j_call: TRBJ2-5; v_call: TRBV12-3/TRBV12-4; cdr3_nt: TGTGCCAGCAGTTTAGATGGGGGGACCCAGTACTTC; cdr3_aa: CASSLDGGTQYF
clone_size: many; d_call: -; j_call: TRBJ1-5; v_call: TRBV7-2; cdr3_nt: TGTGCCAGCAGCCAGAGAGGCGGGATGAGCAATCAGCCCCAGCATTTT; cdr3_aa: CASSQRGGMSNQPQHF
clone_size: many; d_call: -; j_call: TRBJ2-6; v_call: TRBV5-4; cdr3_nt: TGTGCCAGCAGCGCCGGTCCCGGGGCCAACGTCCTGACTTTC; cdr3_aa: CASSAGPGANVLTF
clone_size: -; d_call: -; j_call: TRBJ2-1; v_call: TRBV20-1; cdr3_nt: TGCAGTGCTGGCAAGGGGGGGGTTGGAAATGAGCAGTTCTTC; cdr3_aa: CSAGKGGVGNEQFF
clone_size: -; d_call: TRBD1; j_call: TRBJ1-1; v_call: TRBV29-1; cdr3_nt: TGCAGCGTTGAATCCCGGGACAGGCCCATGAACACTGAAGCTTTCTTT; cdr3_aa: CSVESRDRPMNTEAFF
clone_size: few; d_call: -; j_call: TRBJ1-2; v_call: TRBV28; cdr3_nt: TGTGCCAGCAGTTTGTTCGGGGTGGATGGCTACACCTTC; cdr3_aa: CASSLFGVDGYTF
clone_size: -; d_call: -; j_call: TRBJ2-2; v_call: TRBV9; cdr3_nt: TGTGCCAGCAGCGTAGTTCAGGGAAACACCGGGGAGCTGTTTTTT; cdr3_aa: CASSVVQGNTGELFF
clone_size: -; d_call: TRBD1; j_call: TRBJ1-1; v_call: TRBV20-1; cdr3_nt: TGCAGTGCTAGAGTAGAGGGGGCGACTGAAGCTTTCTTT; cdr3_aa: CSARVEGATEAFF
clone_size: many; d_call: -; j_call: TRBJ2-5; v_call: TRBV7-9; cdr3_nt: TGTGCCAGCAGCCCTAAGACCCGGATTCAAGAGACCCAGTACTTC; cdr3_aa: CASSPKTRIQETQYF
clone_size: -; d_call: TRBD1; j_call: TRBJ2-1; v_call: TRBV30; cdr3_nt: TGTGCCTGGAGTGTAGGACAGGGGTTAAAGAATGAGCAGTTCTTC; cdr3_aa: CAWSVGQGLKNEQFF
clone_size: many; d_call: -; j_call: TRBJ2-7; v_call: TRBV3-1; cdr3_nt: TGTGCCAGCAGCCAAGGCCGCTACGAGCAGTACTTC; cdr3_aa: CASSQGRYEQYF
clone_size: many; d_call: -; j_call: TRBJ1-5; v_call: TRBV9; cdr3_nt: TGTGCCAGCAGCGTAGAAGGAAGCAATCAGCCCCAGCATTTT; cdr3_aa: CASSVEGSNQPQHF
clone_size: -; d_call: -; j_call: TRBJ1-2; v_call: TRBV5-1; cdr3_nt: TGCGCCAGCAGCTTGGACAGTCTATATGGCTACACCTTC; cdr3_aa: CASSLDSLYGYTF
clone_size: many; d_call: -; j_call: TRBJ2-5; v_call: TRBV11-2; cdr3_nt: TGTGCCAGCAGCTTTTCCGGGCAAGAGACCCAGTACTTC; cdr3_aa: CASSFSGQETQYF
clone_size: few; d_call: -; j_call: TRBJ2-7; v_call: TRBV6-5; cdr3_nt: TGTGCCAGCAGTTCGGGGAGGACAGTCTACGAGCAGTACTTC; cdr3_aa: CASSSGRTVYEQYF
clone_size: -; d_call: TRBD1; j_call: TRBJ1-2; v_call: TRBV28; cdr3_nt: TGTGCCAGCAGCGCGGGACAGGGTCGCTATGGCTACACCTTC; cdr3_aa: CASSAGQGRYGYTF
clone_size: -; d_call: -; j_call: TRBJ1-1; v_call: TRBV5-6; cdr3_nt: TGTGCCAGCAGCTCAGCCAGGGAGCCCGCTTTCTTT; cdr3_aa: CASSSAREPAFF
clone_size: few; d_call: TRBD1; j_call: TRBJ2-4; v_call: TRBV6-6; cdr3_nt: TGTGCCAGCAGTTACACGGACAGGGACATTCAGTACTTC; cdr3_aa: CASSYTDRDIQYF
clone_size: many; d_call: -; j_call: TRBJ2-2; v_call: TRBV29-1; cdr3_nt: TGCAGCGGGTCCTTAACGGGGAGCGGGGAGCTGTTTTTT; cdr3_aa: CSGSLTGSGELFF
clone_size: few; d_call: -; j_call: TRBJ1-5; v_call: TRBV30; cdr3_nt: TGTGCCTGGTCCGGGGACCCATATCAGCCCCAGCATTTT; cdr3_aa: CAWSGDPYQPQHF
clone_size: many; d_call: TRBD2; j_call: TRBJ2-7; v_call: TRBV2; cdr3_nt: TGTGCCAGCAGTATAAGCGGGGGGGCTTTCTACGAGCAGTACTTC; cdr3_aa: CASSISGGAFYEQYF
clone_size: few; d_call: -; j_call: TRBJ1-2; v_call: TRBV4-1; cdr3_nt: TGCGCCAGCAGCCAAGCGACGGCCAATAACTATGGCTACACCTTC; cdr3_aa: CASSQATANNYGYTF
clone_size: -; d_call: -; j_call: TRBJ2-2; v_call: TRBV10-3; cdr3_nt: TGTGCCACCCGGGGAGCATTGGCCGGGGAGCTGTTTTTT; cdr3_aa: CATRGALAGELFF
clone_size: few; d_call: -; j_call: TRBJ1-5; v_call: TRBV18; cdr3_nt: TGTGCCAGCTCACCAGGGTACAATCAGCCCCAGCATTTT; cdr3_aa: CASSPGYNQPQHF
clone_size: -; d_call: TRBD1; j_call: TRBJ2-3; v_call: TRBV24-1; cdr3_nt: TGTGCCACCAGTGATTCCGGGACAGGGGGCACAGATACGCAGTATTTT; cdr3_aa: CATSDSGTGGTDTQYF
clone_size: -; d_call: -; j_call: TRBJ2-5; v_call: TRBV7-2; cdr3_nt: TGTGCCAGCAGCGGGGGGAAGCAAGAGACCCAGTACTTC; cdr3_aa: CASSGGKQETQYF
clone_size: -; d_call: TRBD1; j_call: TRBJ2-1; v_call: TRBV7-9; cdr3_nt: TGTGCCAGCAGCTACCGACAGGGGTTCAGCGATGAGCAGTTCTTC; cdr3_aa: CASSYRQGFSDEQFF
clone_size: few; d_call: -; j_call: TRBJ2-7; v_call: TRBV5-6; cdr3_nt: TGTGCCAGCAGCCGCCCGCTGAGTGGGATTACGTACGAGCAGTACTTC; cdr3_aa: CASSRPLSGITYEQYF
clone_size: many; d_call: -; j_call: TRBJ2-1; v_call: TRBV2; cdr3_nt: TGTGCCAGCCAGGGAACGTCCTACAATGAGCAGTTCTTC; cdr3_aa: CASQGTSYNEQFF
clone_size: many; d_call: -; j_call: TRBJ2-1; v_call: TRBV5-6; cdr3_nt: TGTGCCAGCAGCCCCGGTCTAGCGAGCTCCTACAATGAGCAGTTCTTC; cdr3_aa: CASSPGLASSYNEQFF
clone_size: -; d_call: -; j_call: TRBJ1-5; v_call: TRBV6-6; cdr3_nt: TGTGCCAGCAGTTACTCCCAGGAATACAATCAGCCCCAGCATTTT; cdr3_aa: CASSYSQEYNQPQHF
clone_size: few; d_call: -; j_call: TRBJ1-1; v_call: TRBV12-3/TRBV12-4; cdr3_nt: TGTGCCAGCAGTTTTGGGGAGACTGAAGCTTTCTTT; cdr3_aa: CASSFGETEAFF
clone_size: -; d_call: TRBD1; j_call: TRBJ2-5; v_call: TRBV4-3; cdr3_nt: TGCGCCAGACCCTGGGACAGGGTTGGAGAGACCCAGTACTTC; cdr3_aa: CARPWDRVGETQYF
clone_size: -; d_call: -; j_call: TRBJ2-3; v_call: TRBV9; cdr3_nt: TGTGCCAGCAGCGTAGACGGCCTGGGAGATACGCAGTATTTT; cdr3_aa: CASSVDGLGDTQYF
clone_size: -; d_call: -; j_call: TRBJ1-1; v_call: TRBV15; cdr3_nt: TGTGCCACCAGCGCCCGGGACGGTAACACTGAAGCTTTCTTT; cdr3_aa: CATSARDGNTEAFF